Listed below are T cell receptor beta chains from one sample, sequenced in a study of blood T cells in healthy people across ages. Via MiXCR, TCRdb re-called the 5' RACE reads, giving one row per CDR3 protein. This repertoire shows fewer than 800,000 distinct CDR3 sequences, about 52% found once; its top ten account for roughly 30%. The sequenced sample consisted of blood. The receptors derive from a woman aged 60-70 years in good health. Both conserved end residues are part of each CDR3. Fields, in order: D gene, J gene, CDR3 length, clone size, V gene, CDR3 protein, CDR3 DNA. D genes are given only for firm matches. A row's size may be missing; if present it is once, few, many or a size class.

. TRBJ2-5 14 few TRBV12-3/TRBV12-4 CASSSAAGATTQYF TGTGCCAGCAGTTCCGCTGCAGGGGCGACGACCCAGTACTTC
. TRBJ2-7 16 . TRBV4-3 CASSLTSGEAYNEQYF TGCGCCAGCAGCCTTACGTCAGGTGAAGCCTACAATGAGCAGTACTTC
. TRBJ2-7 15 . TRBV9 CASSVEESVVHEQYF TGTGCCAGCAGCGTAGAGGAAAGTGTGGTGCACGAGCAGTACTTC
. TRBJ1-1 15 . TRBV5-5 CASSSYREMNTEAFF TGTGCCAGCAGCTCGTACAGAGAAATGAACACTGAAGCTTTCTTT
. TRBJ2-7 15 . TRBV7-2 CASSPRGSSYNEQYF TGTGCCAGCAGCCCTCGTGGGAGCTCCTACAATGAGCAGTACTTC
TRBD2 TRBJ2-1 18 . TRBV29-1 CSVDPRLAGVRSYNEQFF TGCAGCGTTGACCCTAGACTAGCGGGAGTGAGATCCTACAATGAGCAGTTCTTC
. TRBJ2-6 12 few TRBV15 CATSRDYNVLTF TGTGCCACCAGCAGAGACTATAACGTCCTGACTTTC
. TRBJ1-2 15 . TRBV28 CASSSWDVANYGYTF TGTGCCAGCAGCAGTTGGGACGTAGCTAACTATGGCTACACCTTC
. TRBJ2-3 18 few TRBV14 CASSQRFKRESRTDTQYF TGTGCCAGCAGCCAAAGATTTAAACGGGAGAGTAGGACAGATACGCAGTATTTT
TRBD2 TRBJ2-7 13 . TRBV20-1 CSATGLAGYEQYF TGCAGTGCTACGGGACTAGCGGGTTACGAGCAGTACTTC
TRBD1 TRBJ1-1 19 . TRBV6-5 CASSYRGPGQGGRNTEAFF TGTGCCAGCAGTTATCGCGGACCGGGACAGGGAGGCCGGAACACCGAAGCTTTCTTT
TRBD2 TRBJ2-3 18 . TRBV3-1 CASSRSGRAAGPPDTQYF TGTGCCAGCAGCCGTAGCGGGAGGGCCGCAGGTCCGCCAGATACGCAGTATTTT
. TRBJ2-1 16 few TRBV5-1 CASSTTNNLRNNEQFF TGCGCCAGCAGCACGACCAACAATCTTAGAAACAATGAGCAGTTCTTC
. TRBJ2-5 14 . TRBV7-2 CASSLSSAVVGQYF TGTGCCAGCAGCTTAAGCTCCGCAGTGGTGGGGCAGTACTTC
. TRBJ2-3 16 . TRBV7-6 CASSLDYTPSRDTQYF TGTGCCAGCAGCTTAGACTACACCCCCTCGAGGGATACGCAGTATTTT
. TRBJ2-3 14 . TRBV20-1 CSADSGLNTDTQYF TGCAGTGCTGACTCAGGACTAAACACAGATACGCAGTATTTT
. TRBJ2-1 14 many TRBV25-1 CASSGAGGQNEQFF TGTGCCAGCAGTGGGGCAGGGGGGCAGAATGAGCAGTTCTTC
TRBD2 TRBJ2-3 14 . TRBV29-1 CSLRLAGYSDTQYF TGCAGCCTTAGACTAGCGGGGTACTCAGATACGCAGTATTTT
. TRBJ1-2 13 few TRBV4-2 CASSHDPYYGYTF TGTGCCAGCAGCCATGACCCCTACTATGGCTACACCTTC
TRBD2 TRBJ2-3 15 . TRBV30 CAWSVGLAPTDTQYF TGTGCCTGGAGTGTAGGACTAGCGCCCACAGATACGCAGTATTTT
. TRBJ1-2 16 . TRBV20-1 CSAEIGRAGLNYGYTF TGCAGTGCTGAAATCGGACGGGCGGGGTTGAACTATGGCTACACCTTC
TRBD1 TRBJ2-7 13 few TRBV29-1 CSAGTGKPYEQYF TGCAGCGCAGGGACAGGGAAACCCTACGAGCAGTACTTC
. TRBJ1-2 13 . TRBV4-1 CASSQVSANGYTF TGCGCCAGCAGCCAAGTTTCTGCTAATGGCTACACCTTC
TRBD1 TRBJ2-3 15 . TRBV18 CASARQGESPDTQYF TGTGCCAGCGCTCGACAGGGGGAGTCTCCAGATACGCAGTATTTT
. TRBJ2-1 15 . TRBV15 CATSREGRSDNEQFF TGTGCCACCAGCAGAGAAGGTAGGAGCGACAATGAGCAGTTCTTC
. TRBJ1-5 13 . TRBV5-1 CASSLGGAKPQHF TGCGCCAGCAGCTTGGGGGGGGCTAAGCCCCAGCATTTT
. TRBJ2-7 13 . TRBV7-2 CASSRPRDYEQYF TGTGCCAGCAGCCGTCCGAGGGACTACGAGCAGTACTTC
. TRBJ1-2 13 . TRBV7-2 CASSLYPNYGYTF TGTGCCAGCAGCTTATATCCGAACTATGGCTACACCTTC
. TRBJ1-1 13 . TRBV7-8 CASSRDTNTEAFF TGTGCCAGCAGCAGAGACACGAACACTGAAGCTTTCTTT
. TRBJ2-3 14 . TRBV18 CASSPPVGTDTQYF TGTGCCAGCTCACCACCGGTAGGGACAGATACGCAGTATTTT
TRBD2 TRBJ2-1 17 . TRBV20-1 CSARQSWTSLSYNEQFF TGCAGTGCTCGACAATCCTGGACTAGCCTCTCCTACAATGAGCAGTTCTTC
TRBD2 TRBJ2-7 17 . TRBV24-1 CATSKAGGPSGYNEQYF TGTGCCACCAGCAAAGCGGGAGGGCCTTCCGGCTACAATGAGCAGTACTTC
TRBD1 TRBJ1-1 14 few TRBV7-8 CASSVGTGNTEAFF TGTGCCAGCAGCGTCGGGACAGGGAACACTGAAGCTTTCTTT
. TRBJ1-1 11 . TRBV6-1 CASRGVSEAFF TGTGCCAGCAGGGGTGTGTCTGAAGCTTTCTTT
TRBD1 TRBJ2-7 15 . TRBV3-1 CADSQGTGGRYEQYF TGTGCCGACAGCCAAGGGACAGGGGGGAGGTACGAGCAGTACTTC
. TRBJ2-7 15 . TRBV2 CASGVGPSQYYEQYF TGTGCCAGCGGTGTTGGCCCCAGCCAATACTACGAGCAGTACTTC
TRBD2 TRBJ2-3 15 once TRBV5-1 CASSLAGGAADTQYF TGCGCCAGCAGCCTAGCCGGGGGGGCGGCAGATACGCAGTATTTT
. TRBJ2-3 14 . TRBV5-4 CASTPVGLTDTQYF TGTGCCAGCACACCGGTGGGGCTCACAGATACGCAGTATTTT
. TRBJ1-2 14 . TRBV20-1 CSARRPGLNYGYTF TGCAGTGCCAGACGTCCAGGACTTAACTATGGCTACACCTTC
TRBD2 TRBJ2-3 14 . TRBV9 CASSVFSGGDTQYF TGTGCCAGCAGCGTATTTAGCGGGGGGGATACGCAGTATTTT
TRBD2 TRBJ2-1 15 . TRBV19 CASRIAGGPGNEQFF TGTGCCAGTAGGATAGCGGGAGGGCCGGGGAATGAGCAGTTCTTC
. TRBJ2-5 14 . TRBV10-3 CAISGGGPGETQYF TGTGCCATCAGTGGAGGAGGGCCGGGAGAGACCCAGTACTTC
TRBD2 TRBJ2-5 15 . TRBV29-1 CSVEGRLAGSETQYF TGCAGCGTTGAAGGGCGGCTAGCGGGCTCAGAGACCCAGTACTTC
. TRBJ2-4 14 . TRBV29-1 CSVSPGGGAREQYF TGCAGCGTTTCCCCCGGGGGAGGCGCGCGTGAGCAGTACTTC
. TRBJ1-2 11 many TRBV12-3/TRBV12-4 CASSPGYGYTF TGTGCCAGCAGCCCCGGATATGGCTACACCTTC
TRBD2 TRBJ2-5 14 few TRBV7-2 CASSLKREGETQYF TGTGCCAGCAGCCTTAAGCGGGAGGGAGAGACCCAGTACTTC
. TRBJ2-7 14 . TRBV28 CASSLRGGPYEQYF TGTGCCAGCAGTTTAAGGGGGGGCCCTTACGAGCAGTACTTC
TRBD1 TRBJ2-5 15 few TRBV7-2 CASSSQGAWEETQYF TGTGCCAGCAGCTCACAGGGGGCATGGGAAGAGACCCAGTACTTC
TRBD1 TRBJ1-1 13 . TRBV19 CASSGTDWTEAFF TGTGCCAGTAGTGGGACAGACTGGACTGAAGCTTTCTTT
TRBD1 TRBJ2-1 13 few TRBV20-1 CSARRGTVDEQFF TGCAGTGCTAGGAGGGGGACAGTAGATGAGCAGTTCTTC
. TRBJ1-4 14 . TRBV20-1 CSARERVVGEKLFF TGCAGTGCTAGGGAGAGGGTAGTTGGGGAAAAACTGTTTTTT
TRBD1 TRBJ1-5 14 . TRBV2 CASRQGWGNQPQHF TGTGCCAGCCGACAGGGATGGGGCAATCAGCCCCAGCATTTT
. TRBJ2-1 13 once TRBV28 CASIPSWRNEQFF TGTGCCAGCATACCAAGTTGGAGGAATGAGCAGTTCTTC
TRBD2 TRBJ2-1 15 . TRBV7-3 CASSPPAGGRNEQFF TGTGCCAGCAGCCCGCCAGCGGGAGGGAGGAATGAGCAGTTCTTC
. TRBJ2-3 14 . TRBV5-6 CASSFEGRSDTQYF TGTGCCAGCAGCTTCGAGGGCCGATCAGATACGCAGTATTTT
. TRBJ2-4 16 few TRBV14 CASSQDLGIAKNIQYF TGTGCCAGCAGCCAAGATCTCGGGATAGCCAAAAACATTCAGTACTTC
. TRBJ2-1 13 . TRBV18 CASSPPNKNEQFF TGTGCCAGCTCACCACCGAATAAGAATGAGCAGTTCTTC